Listed here are 10 T cell receptor beta chains from one sample, sequenced in a study of cytomegalovirus exposure and HLA in healthy donors. PCR involved 60 Vbeta and 13 Jbeta primers. Using immunoSEQ multiplex PCR, the repertoire was profiled, and TCRdb retains in-frame clones only, with some absent. The top ten hold about 3.9% of the sample, which has roughly 120,000 clones, 77% seen once. The specimen was PBMCs. These receptors originate from a human donor in good health.

The chain is built from TRBV28 and TRBJ2-7, with 7 bases aligning to TRBD2. The CDR3 loop spans 14 amino acids. From germline, CDR1 is MDHEN and CDR2 SYDVKM. J gave up 4 bases and V 5 bases, and 8 bases lay outside the gene matches. The CDR3 region is CASSPHGGGYEQYF. CDR3 DNA: TGTGCCAGCAGTCCCCACGGGGGAGGGTACGAGCAGTACTTC.

The J gene is TRBJ2-3, the V gene TRBV18; 10 bases agree with TRBD2. The length of the CDR3 is 16 residues. Germline-derived CDR1 and CDR2 are KGHSH and LQKENI. V shed 0 bases, J shed 3 bases, and the junction held 3 bases outside the gene matches. The CDR3 is CASSPPPSGRTDTQYF. The CDR3 region has the DNA TGTGCCAGCTCACCACCGCCTAGCGGGAGAACAGATACGCAGTATTTT.

This chain links TRBV9 with TRBJ1-2; 8 bases agree with TRBD1. The V and J ends lost 3 bases and 7 bases, in that order; junction bases with no gene match: 8. This CDR3 has 14 amino acids. Germline CDR1 reads SGDLS; CDR2 reads YYNGEE. CDR3 in DNA: TGTGCCAGCAGCGCTGGACAGGGAACGACTGGCTACACCTTC. This encodes CASSAGQGTTGYTF.

J is TRBJ2-7 and V is TRBV6-6; 12 positions match TRBD2. Trimming cost V 7 bases and J 2 bases; bases outside gene matches: 9. The germline gives CDR1 MNHNY, CDR2 SVGAGI (reference sequence). The CDR3 has 16 residues. The CDR3, as DNA: TGTGCCAGCACCGCCCCGACTAGCGGGAGACCCTACGAGCAGTACTTC. Its protein product is CASTAPTSGRPYEQYF.

The chain combines TRBV28 with TRBJ1-2; perhaps TRBD1 as D (5 bases). Germline-derived CDR1 and CDR2 are MDHEN and SYDVKM. V was trimmed by 1 base and J by 4 bases, leaving 13 bases between them. The length of the CDR3 is 15 residues. The CDR3 DNA follows: TGTGCCAGCAGTTTATCTCAGGGCTTATTCTATGGCTACACCTTC. It encodes CASSLSQGLFYGYTF.

The chain couples TRBV5-1 to TRBJ2-2, with 9 bases lining up with TRBD2. Looked up from germline, CDR1 is SGHRS and CDR2 is YFSETQ. The CDR3 loop spans 15 amino acids. Trimming took 4 bases from V and 2 from J; bases not matched to a gene: 3. The CDR3, as DNA: TGCGCCAGCAGCGCGACTAGCGGAAACACCGGGGAGCTGTTTTTT. This sequence encodes CASSATSGNTGELFF.

This clone was detected only a few times. This chain's CDR3 is CASSHGGTRGDTQYF. As DNA, the CDR3 is TGTGCCAGTAGTCACGGGGGGACTAGGGGGGATACGCAGTATTTT. J is TRBJ2-3 and V is TRBV19; 8 bases fit TRBD2. This CDR3 is 15 amino acids long. Germline V CDR1 and CDR2: LNHDA, SQIVND (reference sequence). V was clipped by 5 bases and J by 6 bases; unmatched bases: 10.

This clone has a single count. For the CDR3, the DNA is TGCGCCAGCAGCACCCCCGGAGGGGGCCCTTACGAGCAGTACTTC. Translated: CASSTPGGGPYEQYF. V and J are TRBV5-1 and TRBJ2-7, with TRBD1 as a possible D gene (7 bases). Germline assignment: CDR1 SGHRS and CDR2 YFSETQ. This CDR3 is built from 15 residues. The V gene lost 4 bases and the J gene lost 4 bases, with 18 bases spanning the gap.

This clone was detected only a few times. A read error may account for a junction end that differs from germline. This chain joins TRBV5-4 and TRBJ2-6; TRBD1 might be the D (5 bases). Germline assignment: CDR1 SGHNT and CDR2 YYREEE (reference sequence). This CDR3 has 15 amino acids. The CDR3 reads CASSPRGSGANGLTF. CDR3 bases: TGTGCCAGCAGCCCCCGAGGATCTGGGGCCAACGGCCTGACTTTC. Drawing the rest from reference TRBV5-4 and TRBJ2-6, the complete variable domain is ETGVTQSPTHLIKTRGQQVTLRCSSQSGHNTVSWYQQALGQGPQFIFQYYREEENGRGNFPPRFSGLQFPNYSSELNVNALELDDSALYLCASSPRGSGANGLTFGAGSRLTVL.

The chain carries TRBV6-5 and TRBJ2-5, with D perhaps matching TRBD1 (6 bases). CDR1 is MNHEY, CDR2 SVGAGI, per germline. V shed 8 bases and J shed 1 base, with 8 bases lying between them. This CDR3 has 12 residues. The CDR3 protein is CASRDTQETQYF. In nucleotides, the CDR3 is TGTGCCAGCCGGGACACCCAAGAGACCCAGTACTTC.